Presented here are 18 T cell receptor beta chains from one specimen sequenced in a study of T-cell reconstitution after alpha-beta-depleted transplantation in children. Unique molecular identifiers were incorporated when the TCRbeta library was constructed. TCRdb itself ran the PCR reads through MiXCR, one entry per CDR3 protein. The profile shows roughly 670,000 distinct CDR3 sequences, 10% to 15% of them singletons. The starting material was PBMCs, obtained before TCRalphabeta/CD19-depleted stem cell transplant. These receptors were taken from a girl aged 2 to 9 with congenital amegakaryocytic thrombocytopenia, due to receive a stem cell transplant.

This clonotype was picked up a small number of times. This chain connects TRBV5-1 to TRBJ2-7; D may be TRBD1 (6 bases). The CDR3 is 14 amino acids. Germline V lookup: CDR1 SGHRS, CDR2 YFSETQ. V was pared by 0 bases and J by 3 bases, with 10 bases between. CDR3 protein: CASSLGDTHYEQYF. CDR3 in DNA: TGCGCCAGCAGCTTGGGGGACACCCACTACGAGCAGTACTTC.

This clonotype has ten or more counts. The chain employs TRBV20-1 and TRBJ1-1, with a weak D call TRBD1 (5 bases). V was cut by 2 bases and J by 3 bases, with 13 bases left in between. Germline CDR1 and CDR2: DFQATT and SNEGSKA (reference sequence). The CDR3 spans 14 residues. CDR3 region: CSARTGREDTEAFF. CDR3 DNA sequence: TGCAGTGCTAGAACCGGCAGGGAGGACACTGAAGCTTTCTTT.

The chain is built from TRBV29-1 and TRBJ2-5; D perhaps matches TRBD2 (5 bases). CDR3 size: 13 residues. V was clipped by 4 bases and J by 1 base, with 10 bases between them. The germline gives CDR1 SQVTM, CDR2 ANQGSEA. The CDR3 coding sequence is TGCAGCGTTGGGGAAGCGGTCCAAGAGACCCAGTACTTC. Translation: CSVGEAVQETQYF.

This clonotype has ten or more counts. The rearrangement joins TRBV13 to TRBJ2-7; TRBD1 aligns across 9 bases. Unmatched junction bases numbered 11, after V lost 6 bases and J lost 5 bases. Per germline, CDR1 PRHDT and CDR2 FYEKMQ (reference sequence). The CDR3 is made up of 15 amino acids. The CDR3 DNA reads TGTGCCAGCAGTTACCACGGGACAGGGCTCGACGAGCAGTACTTC. It encodes CASSYHGTGLDEQYF.

This clonotype was seen a few times. V usage is TRBV7-9 and J usage is TRBJ2-7, with D uncertain. CDR3 length: 15 residues. V was cut by 2 bases and J by 2 bases, with 13 bases left in between. From germline, CDR1 is SEHNR and CDR2 FQNEAQ (reference sequence). The CDR3 protein is CASSLRIGQAYEQYF. The DNA for the CDR3 is TGTGCCAGCAGCTTACGTATCGGGCAAGCCTACGAGCAGTACTTC.

The chain recombines TRBV10-3 with TRBJ2-7; D is possibly TRBD1 (5 bases). Germline CDR1 is ENHRY and CDR2 is SYGVKD. V was clipped by 8 bases and J by 5 bases, with 10 bases between them. The CDR3 is 11 residues long. CDR3 bases: TGTGCCATCGCCGGCAGGGACGAGCAGTACTTC. Its translation is CAIAGRDEQYF.

The chain has TRBV29-1 and TRBJ2-5, with D perhaps TRBD2 (6 bases). The ends were cut back, 7 bases at V and 0 bases at J, with 12 bases in the middle. The CDR3 covers 13 residues. Germline CDR1 SQVTM, CDR2 ANQGSEA. The CDR3 DNA reads as TGCAGCGCCCCGCGGGAAAACCAAGAGACCCAGTACTTC. It is translated as CSAPRENQETQYF.

This clonotype has just a few counts. CDR3 sequence: CASSQGTGREYGYTF. CDR3 DNA sequence: TGTGCCAGCAGCCAAGGGACAGGGCGAGAGTATGGCTACACCTTC. The chain couples TRBV3-1 to TRBJ1-2; 8 nucleotides agree with TRBD1. Germline CDR1 LGHDT, CDR2 YNNKEL (reference sequence). This CDR3 region has 15 residues. V lost 1 base, J lost 5 bases, and 6 bases stayed unmatched. Full variable domain (missing parts from reference TRBV3-1 and TRBJ1-2): DTAVSQTPKYLVTQMGNDKSIKCEQNLGHDTMYWYKQDSKKFLKIMFSYNNKELIINETVPNRFSPKSPDKAHLNLHINSLELGDSAVYFCASSQGTGREYGYTFGSGTRLTVV.

This clonotype was recorded many times. The rearrangement joins TRBV10-2 to TRBJ2-5; 8 bases are shared with TRBD2. The junction had 5 bases not matched to a gene; V was cut back by 6 bases and J by 2 bases. This CDR3 comprises 14 residues. Germline CDR1 reads WSHSY; CDR2 reads SAAADI. The CDR3 nucleotides read TGCGCCAGCAGGCTTAGCGGGATGCAAGAGACCCAGTACTTC. Encoded protein: CASRLSGMQETQYF.

This clonotype came up a few times. The rearrangement uses TRBV5-1 and TRBJ2-1; weak D call: TRBD2 (6 bases). Germline V gene data show CDR1 as SGHRS and CDR2 as YFSETQ. The V end lost 2 bases, the J end lost 5 bases, and 8 bases lay between the germline ends. The CDR3 covers 13 residues. This CDR3 reads CASSFRGNNEQFF. In DNA form, the CDR3 reads TGCGCCAGCAGCTTCCGGGGGAACAATGAGCAGTTCTTC.

The genes are TRBV2 and TRBJ2-2, with D tentatively TRBD2 (5 bases). The CDR3 length is 14 residues. V dropped 2 bases and J dropped 3 bases, with 7 bases sitting between them. The germline V gene has CDR1 SNHLY and CDR2 FYNNEI. The CDR3, as DNA: TGTGCCAGCAGTGAAATCGGGGACACCGGGGAGCTGTTTTTT. Translated, it gives CASSEIGDTGELFF.

This clonotype was seen a handful of times. The chain is built from TRBV5-1 and TRBJ1-1; D perhaps matches TRBD1 (6 bases). Germline values: CDR1 SGHRS, CDR2 YFSETQ. Between the trimmed V and J ends, which lost 2 bases and 1 base, there was a span of 15 bases. This CDR3 is built from 16 residues. The DNA for the CDR3 is TGCGCCAGCAGCTTCGACGGAGACAGGCAGAACACTGAAGCTTTCTTT. Its translation is CASSFDGDRQNTEAFF.

CDR3 nucleotides: TGTGCCAGCAGTAGCTATGTTCAGAGGGAGAACTCTGGGGCCAACGTCCTGACTTTC. This encodes CASSSYVQRENSGANVLTF. The rearrangement links TRBV11-1 to TRBJ2-6, with a tentative D call TRBD2 (5 bases). The V gene lost 6 bases and the J gene lost 0 bases, with 21 bases spanning the gap. From germline, CDR1 is SGHAT and CDR2 FQDESV (reference sequence). CDR3 length equals 19 residues.

This clonotype appeared many times. The chain uses TRBV7-2 and TRBJ1-6; D perhaps matches TRBD1 (6 bases). From germline, CDR1 is SGHTA and CDR2 FQGNSA. Trimming pared 5 bases from V and 14 bases from J, leaving 19 bases between. The CDR3 runs to 14 residues. This chain's CDR3 is CASSTYREGIALHF. Here the CDR3 DNA reads TGTGCCAGCAGCACCTACAGGGAGGGTATCGCCCTCCACTTT.

This clonotype appeared a few times. Here the CDR3 reads CASSPGTSDYEQYF. DNA of the CDR3: TGCGCCAGCAGCCCCGGGACTAGCGACTACGAGCAGTACTTC. The genes are TRBV5-1 and TRBJ2-7; 10 bases map to TRBD2. The CDR3 covers 14 residues. V lost 4 bases to trimming and J lost 3 bases; unmatched junction nucleotides: 4. Germline V gene lookup returns CDR1 SGHRS and CDR2 YFSETQ. Variable domain in full (rest from reference TRBV5-1 and TRBJ2-7): KAGVTQTPRYLIKTRGQQVTLSCSPISGHRSVSWYQQTPGQGLQFLFEYFSETQRNKGNFPGRFSGRQFSNSRSEMNVSTLELGDSALYLCASSPGTSDYEQYFGPGTRLTVT.

This rearrangement joins TRBV20-1 to TRBJ2-1, with 9 nucleotides matching TRBD1. Per germline, CDR1 DFQATT and CDR2 SNEGSKA (reference sequence). Losses at the gene ends were 6 bases for V and 15 bases for J; bases not matched to a gene: 6. This CDR3 comprises 10 residues. CDR3 region: CSATRDRAFF. CDR3 nucleotide sequence: TGCAGTGCCACGCGGGACAGGGCGTTCTTC.

The CDR3 DNA is TGCGCCAGCGAGGGGGCTGGTAGCGGGAGGGCCTTTGAGCAGTTCTTC. Residues: CASEGAGSGRAFEQFF. This rearrangement joins TRBV5-1 to TRBJ2-1, with 11 bases that match TRBD2. After removal of 7 bases from V and 9 bases from J, the junction contained 15 bases not matched to a gene. The germline gives CDR1 SGHRS, CDR2 YFSETQ. CDR3 length: 16 amino acids.

This clonotype was counted many times. The chain carries TRBV5-1 and TRBJ2-2; no definite D call. The V end lost 4 bases, the J end lost 7 bases, and 11 bases lay between the germline ends. Germline V gene sequence: CDR1 SGHRS, CDR2 YFSETQ. The CDR3 runs to 13 residues. CDR3 region: CASSPSVGGELFF. The CDR3 DNA reads as TGCGCCAGCAGCCCGTCTGTGGGCGGGGAGCTGTTTTTT.